These 11 T cell receptor beta chains originate from one sample sequenced in a study of post-analysis software for immune sequencing data. Study conclusions and caveats: About five TRBV segments were more frequent in patients than controls; TRBV5-6, TRBV5-1 and TRBV20-1 belonged to this group.

What these receptors recognize is not known. TCR beta cDNA libraries included unique molecular identifiers. TCRdb used MiXCR to reprocess the PCR reads, holding one entry per CDR3 protein. Of hundreds of thousands of distinct CDR3 sequences in the sample, 44% were seen once. The sequencing sample was made of blood. The receptors shown here come from a girl aged 5-17 years with multiple sclerosis.

The chain uses TRBV6-5 and TRBJ2-7, with D possibly matching TRBD2 (7 bases). CDR3 size: 14 residues. V gave up 7 bases and J gave up 3 bases, with 16 bases separating them. Looked up from germline, CDR1 is MNHEY and CDR2 is SVGAGI. Written as DNA, the CDR3 is TGTGCCAGCACCGTGCGGGGGCAGTTCTACGAGCAGTACTTC. Its protein is CASTVRGQFYEQYF.

The chain uses TRBV20-1 and TRBJ2-1; D is perhaps TRBD2 (6 bases). V was cut by 6 bases and J by 10 bases, with 19 bases left in between. CDR3 length: 13 residues. From germline, CDR1 is DFQATT and CDR2 SNEGSKA (reference sequence). CDR3 region: CSAIRLDRGEQFF. DNA of the CDR3: TGCAGTGCCATTAGACTAGACAGAGGGGAGCAGTTCTTC.

This clonotype was seen a few times. V is TRBV27 and J is TRBJ2-7, with 11 positions matching TRBD2. Germline V gene sequence: CDR1 MNHEY, CDR2 SMNVEV (reference sequence). The V gene end was trimmed by 7 bases and the J gene end by 9 bases; junction bases not matched to a gene: 14. CDR3 length: 15 residues. CDR3 amino acids: CASNRLAGTQIGQYF. In nucleotides, the CDR3 is TGTGCCAGCAACCGACTAGCGGGGACCCAGATTGGGCAGTACTTC.

This clonotype has a handful of counts. This rearrangement joins TRBV7-9 to TRBJ2-1; possibly TRBD1 or TRBD2 for D (6 bases each). CDR1 and CDR2 (germline): SEHNR, FQNEAQ (reference sequence). The germline V and J ends were trimmed by 8 bases and 6 bases, with 14 bases remaining between them. The CDR3 length is 13 residues. CDR3: CASPLRGANEQFF. The DNA for the CDR3 is TGTGCCAGCCCTCTTAGGGGGGCCAATGAGCAGTTCTTC.

The chain carries TRBV7-9 and TRBJ2-5; TRBD2 matches 9 bases. Germline V gene data show CDR1 as SEHNR and CDR2 as FQNEAQ (reference sequence). This CDR3 is 15 amino acids long. J lost 5 bases, V lost 5 bases, and 9 bases had no gene match. The chain's CDR3 is CASSPRLSGGETQYF. The CDR3 DNA sequence: TGTGCCAGCAGCCCCCGGCTTAGCGGGGGTGAGACCCAGTACTTC.

J is TRBJ1-2 and V is TRBV6-6; no clear D gene. Trimming removed 6 bases at V and 2 bases at J, with 16 bases between. CDR1 and CDR2 from the germline V gene are MNHNY and SVGAGI (reference sequence). CDR3 length: 15 residues. CDR3 amino acids: CASSPSGRSNYGYTF. The CDR3, as DNA: TGTGCCAGCAGCCCATCAGGTCGGAGCAACTATGGCTACACCTTC.

This clonotype has more than one count but fewer than ten. The V and J genes are TRBV12-3 or TRBV12-4 and TRBJ2-1, with 13 bases identical to TRBD2. The ends lost 6 bases at V and 10 bases at J; junction bases unmatched: 9. This CDR3 spans 15 amino acids. The CDR3 nucleotides read TGTGCCAGCAGCCCCACTAGCGGGGGGGCTGGAGAGCAGTTCTTC. Translating gives CASSPTSGGAGEQFF.

This chain links TRBV29-1 with TRBJ2-7, with unresolved D. V was pared by 6 bases and J by 3 bases, with 9 bases between. Looked up from germline, CDR1 is SQVTM and CDR2 is ANQGSEA. The CDR3 loop spans 11 amino acids. The CDR3 here is CSVPDGYEQYF. DNA for the CDR3: TGCAGCGTCCCCGACGGCTACGAGCAGTACTTC.

Only a few counts were recorded for this clonotype. The chain carries TRBV2 and TRBJ2-1, with D hard to call. The CDR3 is 16 amino acids. Germline lookup yields CDR1 SNHLY and CDR2 FYNNEI. V gave up 3 bases and J gave up 5 bases, with 17 bases separating them. The CDR3 loop reads CASSDLTPTQHNEQFF. The CDR3 DNA reads as TGTGCCAGCAGTGATTTGACCCCGACCCAGCACAATGAGCAGTTCTTC.

The sample holds a few counts of this clonotype. The chain is built from TRBV12-3 or TRBV12-4 and TRBJ1-2; D gene ambiguous. The CDR3 is made up of 14 amino acids. The V gene lost 3 bases and the J gene lost 2 bases, with 10 bases spanning the gap. The CDR3 here is CASSFASWNYGYTF. The DNA of the CDR3 is TGTGCCAGCAGTTTTGCCAGTTGGAACTATGGCTACACCTTC.

This clonotype occurred a few times. This sequence joins TRBV5-1 and TRBJ2-5; a weak D match, TRBD1 (7 bases). The CDR3 length is 16 residues. Germline CDR1 SGHRS, CDR2 YFSETQ. The V end was cut by 6 bases, the J end by 9 bases, with 27 bases between. Here the CDR3 reads CASTPYGDRAGGAQYF. CDR3 nucleotides: TGCGCCAGCACCCCCTACGGGGACAGAGCTGGAGGGGCCCAGTACTTC.